The 21 T cell receptor beta chains below all came from one sample that was sequenced in a study of OX40 agonist ivuxolimab in advanced cancers. The assay was immunoSEQ multiplex PCR, and TCRdb's table has in-frame clones only and misses some. The data hold approximately 58,000 clones, with roughly four fifths observed a single time. Sequenced here: CD4+ or CD8+ T cells sorted from blood, sampled in a trial of the OX40 agonist ivuxolimab. Every receptor here comes from an adult with an advanced solid tumor such as melanoma, head and neck, liver or kidney cancer.

The J gene is TRBJ2-1, the V gene TRBV11-3; 12 bases fit TRBD2. This CDR3 contains 19 residues. Germline V gene lookup returns CDR1 SGHNT and CDR2 YENEEA. V lost 1 base to trimming and J lost 3 bases; unmatched junction nucleotides: 10. CDR3 sequence (DNA): TGTGCCAGCAGCTTAGGATGGGCTAGCGGGGGGGCCAACTACAATGAGCAGTTCTTC. It codes for CASSLGWASGGANYNEQFF.

This chain uses TRBV10-3 with TRBJ1-2; no firm D call. Between the trimmed V and J ends, which lost 2 bases and 6 bases, there was a span of 34 bases. This CDR3 region has 21 residues. Germline CDR1 and CDR2: ENHRY and SYGVKD. This CDR3 is CAISELVRDAGPLEGADGYTF. The CDR3 DNA reads TGTGCCATCAGTGAGCTGGTTAGGGATGCCGGTCCGTTAGAGGGCGCGGATGGCTACACCTTC.

The V gene is TRBV19, the J gene TRBJ1-2, with 7 nucleotides matching TRBD1. Germline V gives CDR1 LNHDA, CDR2 SQIVND (reference sequence). After removal of 7 bases from V and 6 bases from J, the junction contained 17 bases not matched to a gene. There are 16 residues in the CDR3. The CDR3 region is CASTLLRDREVNGYTF. In DNA, the CDR3 is TGTGCCAGTACCTTGTTGAGAGACAGGGAGGTTAATGGCTACACCTTC.

CDR3 sequence: CAISESGLAGAYEQYF. The CDR3 nucleotides read TGTGCCATCAGTGAGTCAGGGCTAGCGGGGGCCTACGAGCAGTACTTC. This sequence joins TRBV10-3 and TRBJ2-7; 10 bases agree with TRBD2. Germline-derived CDR1 and CDR2 are ENHRY and SYGVKD. The CDR3 runs to 16 residues. The V gene end was trimmed by 0 bases and the J gene end by 2 bases; junction bases not matched to a gene: 4.

The rearrangement joins TRBV19 to TRBJ2-7; the D call may be TRBD1 or TRBD2 (6 bases each). Germline values: CDR1 LNHDA, CDR2 SQIVND (reference sequence). This CDR3 contains 16 residues. Trimming removed 6 bases at V and 5 bases at J, with 23 bases between. The chain's CDR3 is CASSPGALLAVDEQYF. The DNA for the CDR3 is TGTGCCAGTAGCCCGGGGGCCCTGCTGGCGGTTGACGAGCAGTACTTC.

CDR3 nucleotides: TGCGCCAGCAGCTTCCTAGCGGGGTCCACAGATACGCAGTATTTT. Its protein is CASSFLAGSTDTQYF. The rearrangement uses TRBV5-1 and TRBJ2-3; 9 bases line up with TRBD2. V shed 2 bases and J 2 bases; nucleotides not matched to a gene: 3. CDR3 length: 15 amino acids. Germline CDR1 reads SGHRS; CDR2 reads YFSETQ. The variable domain in full, with the rest retrieved from reference TRBV5-1 and TRBJ2-3, is KAGVTQTPRYLIKTRGQQVTLSCSPISGHRSVSWYQQTPGQGLQFLFEYFSETQRNKGNFPGRFSGRQFSNSRSEMNVSTLELGDSALYLCASSFLAGSTDTQYFGPGTRLTVL.

The chain uses TRBV16 and TRBJ1-5; no firm D call. The germline V gene encodes CDR1 KGHSY and CDR2 FQNENV. Trimming left V 4 bases short and J 2 bases short, with 12 bases between. CDR3 length: 15 amino acids. CDR3 in amino acids: CASSRFVEGNQPQHF. The CDR3 region has the DNA TGTGCCAGCAGCCGTTTCGTGGAAGGCAATCAGCCCCAGCATTTT.

This rearrangement joins TRBV10-1 to TRBJ1-4; 7 bases align to TRBD1. This CDR3 is built from 14 residues. V trimming: 7 bases; J trimming: 5 bases; junction bases outside the gene matches: 7. Germline lookup yields CDR1 WNHNN and CDR2 SYGVQD (reference sequence). The CDR3 DNA reads TGCGCCAGCATTTCCGGGACAGCAAATGAAAAACTGTTTTTT. Translation: CASISGTANEKLFF.

This rearrangement joins TRBV18 to TRBJ1-2; no clear D. V gave up 2 bases and J gave up 6 bases, with 10 bases separating them. The length of the CDR3 is 13 residues. Germline values: CDR1 KGHSH, CDR2 LQKENI. CDR3 in DNA: TGTGCCAGCTCACCAGGAGGGATGGATGGCTACACCTTC. Protein: CASSPGGMDGYTF.

This rearrangement joins TRBV27 to TRBJ2-3; TRBD2 might be the D (6 bases). The V gene lost 10 bases and the J gene lost 1 base, with 12 bases spanning the gap. The CDR3 has 13 amino acids. Per germline, CDR1 MNHEY and CDR2 SMNVEV (reference sequence). CDR3 sequence: CATYRLGTDTQYF. DNA for the CDR3: TGTGCCACCTACCGACTAGGCACAGATACGCAGTATTTT.

The table lists this clone with a few counts. DNA for the CDR3: TGTGCCAGCGCGACCCTCCCGAACACCGGGGAGCTGTTTTTT. Amino acids: CASATLPNTGELFF. The V gene is TRBV21-1, the J gene TRBJ2-2. TRBV21-1 is a listed pseudogene. This CDR3 has 14 amino acids.

The V call is TRBV7-9, the J call TRBJ1-2, with TRBD1 matching over 8 bases. CDR1 and CDR2 from the germline V gene are SEHNR and FQNEAQ (reference sequence). The CDR3 is made up of 14 amino acids. The ends lost 5 bases at V and 4 bases at J; junction bases unmatched: 6. The CDR3: CASSLTGAGYGYTF. The CDR3 DNA reads TGTGCCAGCAGCCTGACAGGGGCGGGCTATGGCTACACCTTC.

This clone was picked up one time. The gene calls are TRBV4-2 and TRBJ2-5; TRBD2 matches 11 bases. This CDR3 region has 16 residues. Germline CDR1 LGHNA, CDR2 YNFKEQ. Losses at the gene ends were 0 bases for V and 1 base for J; bases not matched to a gene: 1. The CDR3, as DNA: TGTGCCAGCAGCCAAGATGGGACTAGCGGCCAAGAGACCCAGTACTTC. Residues: CASSQDGTSGQETQYF.

The chain carries TRBV5-1 and TRBJ2-1; either TRBD1 or TRBD2 may fit D (6 bases each). Germline CDR1 is SGHRS and CDR2 is YFSETQ. The V and J ends lost 3 bases and 6 bases respectively, with 22 bases between them. The CDR3 extends over 17 amino acids. In nucleotides, the CDR3 is TGCGCCAGCAGCTCTAACCTAGGGGGGCTAGGTGGCAATGAGCAGTTCTTC. Residues: CASSSNLGGLGGNEQFF.

The CDR3 loop is CASSDLLAGYQETQYF. The CDR3 nucleotides read TGTGCCAGCAGTGATTTACTAGCGGGTTATCAAGAGACCCAGTACTTC. The chain links TRBV2 to TRBJ2-5; 9 bases line up with TRBD2. The germline V gene encodes CDR1 SNHLY and CDR2 FYNNEI. The CDR3 is 16 amino acids. The ends lost 3 bases at V and 2 bases at J; junction bases unmatched: 7.

The chain couples TRBV4-1 to TRBJ1-2; 8 bases match TRBD1. The length of the CDR3 is 14 residues. J was trimmed by 4 bases and V by 5 bases; bases with no gene match: 6. The germline CDR1 and CDR2 sequences are MGHRA and YSYEKL. CDR3 DNA: TGCGCCAGCAGCACAGACAGGGGCCCCTATGGCTACACCTTC. It translates to CASSTDRGPYGYTF.

V usage is TRBV7-8 and J usage is TRBJ1-2; D gene ambiguous. This CDR3 comprises 16 residues. The V end lost 2 bases, the J end lost 1 base, and 14 bases lay between the germline ends. Germline CDR1 is SGHVS and CDR2 is FQNEAQ. The CDR3 reads CASSLNFSPDNYGYTF. CDR3 nucleotide sequence: TGTGCCAGCAGCTTAAATTTTAGTCCAGATAACTATGGCTACACCTTC.

The rearrangement joins TRBV5-4 to TRBJ1-2; 10 nucleotides align to TRBD1. The CDR3 is made up of 15 amino acids. Germline trimming cut 4 bases from V and 10 bases from J; bases unmatched to any gene: 13. The germline V gene has CDR1 SGHNT and CDR2 YYREEE (reference sequence). This CDR3 reads CASSQVGGQGVVYTF. The CDR3 bases are TGTGCCAGCAGCCAGGTCGGCGGACAGGGGGTAGTCTACACCTTC.

This chain joins TRBV6-4 and TRBJ2-7, with TRBD2 as a possible D gene (5 bases). Trimming removed 0 bases at V and 3 bases at J, with 15 bases between. This CDR3 has 16 amino acids. Germline V lookup: CDR1 MRHNA, CDR2 SNTAGT. The DNA for the CDR3 is TGTGCCAGCAGTGACTCGAGGGTCCGAGGAAACTACGAGCAGTACTTC. This encodes CASSDSRVRGNYEQYF.

This chain links TRBV2 with TRBJ1-5; TRBD1 might be the D (5 bases). Per the germline V gene, CDR1 is SNHLY and CDR2 is FYNNEI. V lost 7 bases and J 4 bases, leaving 14 bases between the germline ends. This CDR3 comprises 14 residues. As DNA, the CDR3 is TGTGCCAGCATGAGGGGACCGATAAATCAGCCCCAGCATTTT. As protein: CASMRGPINQPQHF.

This clone was seen once. The chain couples TRBV7-3 to TRBJ2-1, with D possibly TRBD2 on 6 matching bases. V lost 5 bases and J lost 9, with 14 bases in between. The CDR3 runs to 13 residues. Germline assignment: CDR1 SGHTA and CDR2 FQGTGA. CDR3 sequence: CASSLDYSLEQFF. CDR3 bases: TGTGCCAGCAGCCTGGACTATTCACTTGAGCAGTTCTTC.